The 13 T cell receptor beta chains presented below share a single source sample, sequenced in a study of cytomegalovirus exposure and HLA in healthy donors. The PCR employed 60 Vbeta primers together with 13 Jbeta primers. Assay: immunoSEQ multiplex PCR; the TCRdb copy retains only in-frame clones and omits some. The sample lists 150,000 to 190,000 clones, approximately 86% occurring once. The sample taken for sequencing was PBMCs. The receptor set was obtained from a woman aged 45 to 65 in good health and CMV-seropositive.

Only a few counts were recorded for this clone. This chain joins TRBV4-1 and TRBJ1-1; D gene unclear. The ends were cut back, 1 base at V and 8 bases at J, with 11 bases in the middle. The CDR3 covers 13 residues. Germline V gene data show CDR1 as MGHRA and CDR2 as YSYEKL. This chain's CDR3 is CASSQVQAPEAFF. As DNA, the CDR3 is TGCGCCAGCAGCCAAGTCCAAGCTCCGGAAGCTTTCTTT.

This clone was observed once. CDR3 sequence reads: CASRPSSGYTGELFF. DNA for the CDR3: TGTGCCAGCAGGCCTTCTAGCGGCTACACCGGGGAGCTGTTTTTT. This chain joins TRBV2 and TRBJ2-2; 7 bases line up with TRBD2. The V segment lost 6 bases and the J segment 3 bases; nucleotides outside the gene matches: 7. CDR1 and CDR2 from the germline V gene are SNHLY and FYNNEI. The CDR3 covers 15 residues.

Concerning this clone itself: This CDR3 is also generated by other DNA sequences in the sample. The rearrangement joins TRBV19 to TRBJ1-5, with 8 nucleotides matching TRBD1. V was pared by 1 base and J by 1 base, with 6 bases of the junction left unmatched. Germline V lookup: CDR1 LNHDA, CDR2 SQIVND (reference sequence). CDR3 length: 17 amino acids. CDR3 protein: CASSIVQGARSNQPQHF. The CDR3 region has the DNA TGTGCCAGTAGTATAGTTCAGGGGGCGAGGAGCAATCAGCCCCAGCATTTT.

V and J are TRBV14 and TRBJ2-7; unclear D gene. Germline V lookup: CDR1 SGHDN, CDR2 FVKESK. The CDR3 is 16 residues long. Trimming removed 4 bases from V and 6 bases from J, with 22 bases in between. The DNA for the CDR3 is TGTGCCAGCAGCCCGAAGAGACTGCTTTTTAAAGGCGAGCAGTACTTC. This sequence encodes CASSPKRLLFKGEQYF.

This CDR3 reads CASSSAGIESYEQYF. In DNA, the CDR3 is TGTGCCAGCAGTTCAGCGGGTATAGAATCCTACGAGCAGTACTTC. The genes are TRBV6-5 and TRBJ2-7; tentative D call: TRBD2 (6 bases). The CDR3 spans 15 residues. Looked up from germline, CDR1 is MNHEY and CDR2 is SVGAGI. Trimming pared 4 bases from V and 1 base from J, leaving 14 bases between.

The V gene is TRBV7-2, the J gene TRBJ2-3; no firm D call. The CDR3 has 15 amino acids. Germline V gene lookup returns CDR1 SGHTA and CDR2 FQGNSA. The ends were cut back, 0 bases at V and 2 bases at J, with 9 bases in the middle. The DNA of the CDR3 is TGTGCCAGCAGCTTAGCGCCAGGTACCACAGATACGCAGTATTTT. Translated: CASSLAPGTTDTQYF.

This clone was observed a few times. The rearrangement joins TRBV5-1 to TRBJ2-5; 7 nucleotides match TRBD1. Germline CDR1 reads SGHRS; CDR2 reads YFSETQ. V was clipped by 4 bases and J by 3 bases; unmatched bases: 9. The length of the CDR3 is 15 residues. The CDR3 loop reads CASSIGRDREETQYF. CDR3 DNA sequence: TGCGCCAGCAGCATTGGCCGGGACAGAGAAGAGACCCAGTACTTC.

The V call is TRBV5-1, the J call TRBJ1-6; the D gene is possibly TRBD1 (6 bases). The CDR3 totals 14 residues. Germline assignment: CDR1 SGHRS and CDR2 YFSETQ. The V end lost 4 bases, the J end lost 4 bases, and 9 bases lay between the germline ends. As DNA, the CDR3 is TGCGCCAGCAGCCCACAGGGTTATAATTCACCCCTCCACTTT. Its translation: CASSPQGYNSPLHF.

The rearrangement links TRBV7-9 to TRBJ1-6; TRBD1 matches at 9 bases. This CDR3 has 15 amino acids. Per the germline V gene, CDR1 is SEHNR and CDR2 is FQNEAQ (reference sequence). The trim removed 6 bases at V and 6 bases at J, leaving 6 bases unmatched. Here the CDR3 DNA reads TGTGCCAGCAGTCCCACAGGGGGCGGTAATTCACCCCTCCACTTT. Protein: CASSPTGGGNSPLHF.

The genes are TRBV7-6 and TRBJ2-7; TRBD2 agrees at 8 bases. The CDR3 extends over 14 amino acids. Trimming removed 5 bases from V and 5 bases from J; junction bases left unmatched: 8. Germline CDR1 and CDR2: SGHVS and FNYEAQ. The chain's CDR3 is CASSAGGGLDEQYF. In DNA form, the CDR3 reads TGTGCCAGCAGCGCGGGCGGGGGGTTAGACGAGCAGTACTTC.

The chain combines TRBV19 with TRBJ1-2; TRBD1 agrees at 7 bases. After removal of 9 bases from V and 7 bases from J, the junction contained 14 bases not matched to a gene. The CDR3 consists of 14 residues. Germline V gene data show CDR1 as LNHDA and CDR2 as SQIVND (reference sequence). In nucleotides, the CDR3 is TGTGCCAGCACCGAACAGGGGATCGCACTTGGCTACACCTTC. This translates into CASTEQGIALGYTF.

This clone has just a few counts. The chain links TRBV19 to TRBJ1-3; D perhaps matches TRBD1 (5 bases). The CDR3 length is 13 residues. Per the germline V gene, CDR1 is LNHDA and CDR2 is SQIVND (reference sequence). V was pared by 6 bases and J by 1 base, with 7 bases between. The CDR3 DNA follows: TGTGCCAGTAGACAGGCTTCTGGAAACACCATATATTTT. Translated: CASRQASGNTIYF.

The sample holds one count of this clone. One end of the junction varies from germline; a read error may be responsible. The rearrangement joins TRBV7-7 to TRBJ2-5, with D perhaps TRBD1 (5 bases). The CDR3 spans 16 residues. The germline CDR1 and CDR2 sequences are SSHAT and FNYEAQ (reference sequence). The CDR3 DNA reads as TGTGCTAGCAGCCAACACGGGCAGGGTACACAAGAGACCCAGTACTTC. This encodes CASSQHGQGTQETQYF.